The T cell receptor beta chain under discussion was sequenced for a study of T cells in Graves' hyperthyroidism and ophthalmopathy. Regarding the study as a whole: Separation of ophthalmopathy from stable hyperthyroidism was achieved by a 13 V-J model.

Researchers took RNA transcripts and amplified the TCR beta CDR3 regions from them. Using the HTBI primer set, a first-round RT-PCR was run on the TCR CDR3. One entry per CDR3 protein, called by TCRdb with MiXCR from the multiplex PCR reads. In the table there are fewer than 750,000 distinct CDR3 sequences, under 15% of which are singletons. This CDR3 contains 15 residues. CDR1 is DFQATT, CDR2 SNEGSKA, per germline (reference sequence). Trimming pared 2 bases from V and 7 bases from J, leaving 21 bases between. As to this clonotype: Its antigen remains unknown.

Input material: blood. The TCR comes from a woman aged 40-49 years with Graves' ophthalmopathy. The rearrangement links TRBV20-1 to TRBJ2-7, with TRBD2 as a possible D gene (5 bases). CDR3 in DNA: TGCAGTGCTAGACATGGATCGGACCCCCCGGGGGAGCAGTACTTC. Translated, it gives CSARHGSDPPGEQYF.